This TCR beta chain was captured in a study of T cells in Graves' hyperthyroidism and ophthalmopathy. CDR3 length: 13 amino acids. Germline CDR1 and CDR2: DFQATT and SNEGSKA (reference sequence). Amplified TCR beta CDR3 regions came from RNA transcripts. An initial round of RT-PCR targeting the TCR CDR3 relied on the HTBI primer set. Each CDR3 protein gets one entry after TCRdb re-called the multiplex PCR reads with MiXCR. The sample shows more than 300,000 distinct CDR3 sequences, about 17% of them seen only once. Overall study findings and caveats: Model predictions of ophthalmopathy came a median approximately 6.2 months before onset. Most thyroid-expanded clonotypes above 0.001 were also found in blood.

This clonotype was detected ten times or more. Its antigen is unknown. Diagnosis rested on symptoms, serum thyroxine and TRAb, thyroid ultrasound, and orbital computed tomography. V is TRBV20-1 and J is TRBJ1-1; the D is unclear. The TCR comes from a woman in her thirties with Graves' hyperthyroidism that later progressed to Graves' ophthalmopathy. The sequencing input was blood. The DNA for the CDR3 is TGCAGGACACAAGCAACACGGAACACTGAAGCTTTCTTT. Translating gives CRTQATRNTEAFF.